This T cell receptor (beta chain) was recovered during a study of cytomegalovirus exposure and HLA in healthy donors. TCRdb's copy holds only in-frame clones and misses some; the assay was immunoSEQ multiplex PCR. The table shows some 87,000 clones, with about 96% occurring only once. The junction had 11 bases not matched to a gene; V was cut back by 4 bases and J by 9 bases. This CDR3 has 16 amino acids. Germline lookup yields CDR1 ENHRY and CDR2 SYGVKD. The rearrangement joins TRBV10-3 to TRBJ2-1, with 11 bases aligning to TRBD2. The sample taken for sequencing was PBMCs. The receptor was derived from a woman under 30 in good health and CMV-seronegative. The CDR3 DNA reads as TGTGCCATCAGTGTGGGAATGACTAGCGGGATTTTTGAGCAGTTCTTC. Its translation: CAISVGMTSGIFEQFF.